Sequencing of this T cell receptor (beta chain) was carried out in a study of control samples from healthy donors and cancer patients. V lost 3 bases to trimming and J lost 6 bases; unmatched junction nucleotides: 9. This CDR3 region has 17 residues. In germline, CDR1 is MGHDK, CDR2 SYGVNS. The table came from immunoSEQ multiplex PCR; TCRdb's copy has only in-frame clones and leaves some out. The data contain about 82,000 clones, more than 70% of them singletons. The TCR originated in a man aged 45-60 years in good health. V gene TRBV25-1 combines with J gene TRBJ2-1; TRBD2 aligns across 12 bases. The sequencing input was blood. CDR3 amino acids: CASSELGLAGLVNEQFF. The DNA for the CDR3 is TGTGCCAGCAGTGAGCTCGGACTAGCGGGATTGGTCAATGAGCAGTTCTTC. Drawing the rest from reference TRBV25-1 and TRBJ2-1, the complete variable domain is EADIYQTPRYLVIGTGKKITLECSQTMGHDKMYWYQQDPGMELHLIHYSYGVNSTEKGDLSSESTVSRIRTEHFPLTLESARPSHTSQYLCASSELGLAGLVNEQFFGPGTRLTVL.